Listed below are T cell receptor beta chains from one sample, sequenced in a study of long-term antiretroviral therapy in people with HIV. TCRdb's copy holds only in-frame clones and misses some; the assay was immunoSEQ multiplex PCR. The table shows more than 10,000 clones, with roughly 80% occurring only once. The sequencing used unsorted PBMCs, collected 0.5 years before starting antiretroviral therapy. These receptor sequences come from a woman between 35 and 50 years old with HIV. CDR3s include the opening cysteine and the closing phenylalanine or tryptophan. D genes are given only for firm matches. Size is stated for part of the rows, as once, few or many counts, or as a class when the clone is expanded.

clone size: NA; J gene: TRBJ1-2; D gene: NA; V gene: TRBV6-5; CDR3 protein: CASSYSGVQINYGYTF; CDR3 DNA: TGTGCCAGCAGTTACTCGGGGGTCCAAATTAACTATGGCTACACCTTC
clone size: few; J gene: TRBJ1-2; D gene: NA; V gene: TRBV11-3; CDR3 protein: CASSARQANYGYTF; CDR3 DNA: TGTGCCAGCAGCGCAAGACAGGCTAACTATGGCTACACCTTC
clone size: NA; J gene: TRBJ2-1; D gene: NA; V gene: TRBV18; CDR3 protein: CASSPGSGFDNEQFF; CDR3 DNA: TGTGCCAGCTCACCCGGTTCCGGGTTTGACAATGAGCAGTTCTTC
clone size: NA; J gene: TRBJ2-4; D gene: NA; V gene: TRBV2; CDR3 protein: CASSATDKNIQYF; CDR3 DNA: TGTGCCAGCAGTGCGACAGACAAAAACATTCAGTACTTC
clone size: NA; J gene: TRBJ2-2; D gene: NA; V gene: TRBV5-5; CDR3 protein: CASSLAPGRTGELFF; CDR3 DNA: TGTGCCAGCAGCTTGGCCCCAGGGAGGACCGGGGAGCTGTTTTTT
clone size: NA; J gene: TRBJ2-1; D gene: TRBD1; V gene: TRBV7-2; CDR3 protein: CASSFAGTVTYDEQFF; CDR3 DNA: TGTGCCAGCAGCTTCGCCGGGACAGTAACCTACGATGAGCAGTTCTTC
clone size: NA; J gene: TRBJ2-7; D gene: NA; V gene: TRBV19; CDR3 protein: CASSTRGEQYF; CDR3 DNA: TGTGCCAGTAGTACCCGGGGGGAGCAGTACTTC
clone size: NA; J gene: TRBJ2-1; D gene: NA; V gene: TRBV13; CDR3 protein: CASSFSGQNEQFF; CDR3 DNA: TGTGCCAGCAGCTTTTCGGGGCAGAATGAGCAGTTCTTC
clone size: NA; J gene: TRBJ2-7; D gene: NA; V gene: TRBV4-2; CDR3 protein: CASSQGGGRVLNEQYF; CDR3 DNA: TGTGCCAGCAGCCAAGGAGGGGGGAGGGTCCTGAACGAGCAGTACTTC
clone size: NA; J gene: TRBJ1-5; D gene: TRBD1; V gene: TRBV19; CDR3 protein: CASSITGGWQPQHF; CDR3 DNA: TGTGCCAGTAGTATAACAGGGGGATGGCAGCCCCAGCATTTT
clone size: NA; J gene: TRBJ2-1; D gene: TRBD1; V gene: TRBV6-1; CDR3 protein: CASTSGTGGHNEQFF; CDR3 DNA: TGTGCCAGCACCTCCGGGACAGGGGGCCACAATGAGCAGTTCTTC
clone size: few; J gene: TRBJ1-3; D gene: NA; V gene: TRBV6-5; CDR3 protein: CASMPSEISGNTIYF; CDR3 DNA: TGTGCCAGCATGCCTTCAGAGATCTCTGGAAACACCATATATTTT
clone size: few; J gene: TRBJ1-6; D gene: NA; V gene: TRBV30; CDR3 protein: CAWSVLAASSYNSPLHF; CDR3 DNA: TGTGCCTGGAGTGTTTTGGCTGCGAGCTCCTATAATTCACCCCTCCACTTT
clone size: NA; J gene: TRBJ1-1; D gene: NA; V gene: TRBV6-1; CDR3 protein: CASPLNTEAFF; CDR3 DNA: TGTGCCAGTCCTTTGAACACTGAAGCTTTCTTT
clone size: NA; J gene: TRBJ1-1; D gene: NA; V gene: TRBV6-6; CDR3 protein: CASSYSKTGEAFF; CDR3 DNA: TGTGCCAGCAGTTACTCGAAAACAGGGGAAGCTTTCTTT
clone size: few; J gene: TRBJ2-1; D gene: TRBD2; V gene: TRBV19; CDR3 protein: CASSWASGDHEQFF; CDR3 DNA: TGTGCCAGTAGTTGGGCTAGCGGGGACCATGAGCAGTTCTTC
clone size: NA; J gene: TRBJ2-2; D gene: NA; V gene: TRBV2; CDR3 protein: CASSGVSGELFF; CDR3 DNA: TGTGCCAGCAGTGGAGTTTCCGGGGAGCTGTTTTTT
clone size: NA; J gene: TRBJ2-7; D gene: NA; V gene: TRBV13; CDR3 protein: CASSETRTLSAYEQYF; CDR3 DNA: TGTGCCAGCAGCGAAACCCGGACACTAAGCGCCTACGAGCAGTACTTC
clone size: few; J gene: TRBJ1-6; D gene: NA; V gene: TRBV30; CDR3 protein: CAWGGGFNSPLHF; CDR3 DNA: TGTGCCTGGGGAGGGGGGTTTAATTCACCCCTCCACTTT
clone size: NA; J gene: TRBJ2-5; D gene: NA; V gene: TRBV5-8; CDR3 protein: CASSLGTGSAETQYF; CDR3 DNA: TGTGCCAGCAGCTTGGGTACAGGGTCGGCGGAGACCCAGTACTTC
clone size: NA; J gene: TRBJ1-1; D gene: NA; V gene: TRBV4-2; CDR3 protein: CASSPTVNTEAFF; CDR3 DNA: TGTGCCAGCAGTCCTACAGTGAACACTGAAGCTTTCTTT
clone size: NA; J gene: TRBJ1-2; D gene: TRBD1; V gene: TRBV29-1; CDR3 protein: CSGGGQGDGYTF; CDR3 DNA: TGCAGCGGCGGGGGACAGGGAGATGGCTACACCTTC
clone size: once; J gene: TRBJ2-3; D gene: TRBD2; V gene: TRBV10-1; CDR3 protein: CASSGSGSSTDTQYF; CDR3 DNA: TGCGCCAGCAGTGGCAGCGGGAGTAGCACAGATACGCAGTATTTT
clone size: NA; J gene: TRBJ2-5; D gene: NA; V gene: TRBV9; CDR3 protein: CASSVEQGGETQYF; CDR3 DNA: TGTGCCAGCAGCGTCGAACAGGGGGGGGAGACCCAGTACTTC
clone size: NA; J gene: TRBJ2-1; D gene: NA; V gene: TRBV28; CDR3 protein: CASSFTSEGEQFF; CDR3 DNA: TGTGCCAGCAGTTTTACTTCAGAGGGTGAGCAGTTCTTC
clone size: NA; J gene: TRBJ2-3; D gene: TRBD1; V gene: TRBV11-3; CDR3 protein: CASSHRQGFTDTQYF; CDR3 DNA: TGTGCCAGCAGCCATCGACAGGGATTCACAGATACGCAGTATTTT
clone size: NA; J gene: TRBJ2-2; D gene: NA; V gene: TRBV11-3; CDR3 protein: CASSLDALNTGELFF; CDR3 DNA: TGTGCCAGCAGCTTAGACGCCTTGAACACCGGGGAGCTGTTTTTT
clone size: NA; J gene: TRBJ2-6; D gene: NA; V gene: TRBV5-1; CDR3 protein: CASSLRDDGGLGANVLTF; CDR3 DNA: TGCGCCAGCAGCTTGAGGGATGATGGGGGGCTGGGGGCCAACGTCCTGACTTTC
clone size: NA; J gene: TRBJ1-2; D gene: NA; V gene: TRBV5-6; CDR3 protein: CASSFGRGYGYTF; CDR3 DNA: TGTGCCAGCAGCTTCGGCAGGGGCTATGGCTACACCTTC
clone size: NA; J gene: TRBJ1-2; D gene: NA; V gene: TRBV19; CDR3 protein: CASSMSGAGSMNKDGYTF; CDR3 DNA: TGTGCCAGTAGTATGAGCGGGGCAGGGAGTATGAATAAGGATGGCTACACCTTC
clone size: NA; J gene: TRBJ2-7; D gene: NA; V gene: TRBV27; CDR3 protein: CASSPTVNSYEQYF; CDR3 DNA: TGTGCCAGCAGTCCCACAGTGAACTCCTACGAGCAGTACTTC